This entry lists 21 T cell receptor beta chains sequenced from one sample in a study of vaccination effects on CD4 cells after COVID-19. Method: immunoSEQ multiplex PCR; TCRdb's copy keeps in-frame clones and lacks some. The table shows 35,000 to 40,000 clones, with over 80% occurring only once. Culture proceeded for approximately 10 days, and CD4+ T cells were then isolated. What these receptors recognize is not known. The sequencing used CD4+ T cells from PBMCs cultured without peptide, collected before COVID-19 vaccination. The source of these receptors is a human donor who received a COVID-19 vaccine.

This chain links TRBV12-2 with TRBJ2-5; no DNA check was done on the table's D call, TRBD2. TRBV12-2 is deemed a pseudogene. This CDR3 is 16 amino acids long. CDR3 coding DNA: TGTGCAAGTCGCTTAGGTGGACGGGAGGGCGGGGAGACCCAGTACTTC. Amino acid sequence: CASRLGGREGGETQYF.

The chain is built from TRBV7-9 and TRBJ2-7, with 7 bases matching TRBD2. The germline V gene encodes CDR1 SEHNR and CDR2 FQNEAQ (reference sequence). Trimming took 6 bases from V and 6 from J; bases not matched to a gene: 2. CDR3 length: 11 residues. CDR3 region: CASSSSGEQYV. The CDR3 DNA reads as TGTGCCAGCAGTTCTAGCGGCGAGCAGTACGTC.

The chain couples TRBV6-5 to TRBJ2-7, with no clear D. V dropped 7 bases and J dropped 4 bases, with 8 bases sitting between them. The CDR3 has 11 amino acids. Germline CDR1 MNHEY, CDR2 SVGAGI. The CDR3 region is CASKIGYEQYV. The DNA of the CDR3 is TGTGCCAGCAAGATCGGGTACGAGCAGTACGTC.

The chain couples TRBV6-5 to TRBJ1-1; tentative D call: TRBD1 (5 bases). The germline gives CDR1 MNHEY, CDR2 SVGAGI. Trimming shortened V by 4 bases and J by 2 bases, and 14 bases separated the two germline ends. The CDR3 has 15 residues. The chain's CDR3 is CASSSAGKRNTEAFF. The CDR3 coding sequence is TGTGCCAGCAGTTCGGCAGGGAAGAGAAACACTGAAGCTTTCTTT.

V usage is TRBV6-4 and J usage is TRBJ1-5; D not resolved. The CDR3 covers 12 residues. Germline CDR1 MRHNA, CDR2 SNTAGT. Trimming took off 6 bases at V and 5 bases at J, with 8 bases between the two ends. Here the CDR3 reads CASSHSYQPQHF. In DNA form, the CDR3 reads TGTGCCAGCAGCCATTCCTATCAGCCCCAGCATTTT.

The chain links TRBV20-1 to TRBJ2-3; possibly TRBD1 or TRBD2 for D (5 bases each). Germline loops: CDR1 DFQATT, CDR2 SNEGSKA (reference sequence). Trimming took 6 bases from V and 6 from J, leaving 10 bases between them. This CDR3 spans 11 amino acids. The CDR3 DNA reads TGCAGTGCGGGGGAGAGGGATACGCAGTATTTT. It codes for CSAGERDTQYF.

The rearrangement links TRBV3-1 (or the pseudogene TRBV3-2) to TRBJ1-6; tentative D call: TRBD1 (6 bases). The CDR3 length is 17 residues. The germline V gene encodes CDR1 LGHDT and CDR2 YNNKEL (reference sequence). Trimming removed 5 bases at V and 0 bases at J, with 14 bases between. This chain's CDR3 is CASSSRDTSSYNSPLHF. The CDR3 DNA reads TGTGCCAGCAGCTCCCGGGACACGAGCTCCTATAATTCACCCCTCCACTTT.

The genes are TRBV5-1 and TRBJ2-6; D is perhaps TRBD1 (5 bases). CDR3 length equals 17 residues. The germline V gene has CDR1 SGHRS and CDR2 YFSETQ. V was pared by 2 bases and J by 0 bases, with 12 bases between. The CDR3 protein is CASSFLDSRSGANVLTF. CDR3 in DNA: TGCGCCAGCAGCTTTTTAGACAGTCGCTCTGGGGCCAACGTCCTGACTTTC.

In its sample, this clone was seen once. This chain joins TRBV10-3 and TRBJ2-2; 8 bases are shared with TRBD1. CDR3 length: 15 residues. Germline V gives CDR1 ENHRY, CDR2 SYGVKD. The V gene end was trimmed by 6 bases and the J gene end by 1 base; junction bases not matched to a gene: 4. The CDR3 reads CAIRQGTGNTGELFF. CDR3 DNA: TGTGCCATCAGGCAAGGGACAGGGAACACCGGGGAGCTGTTTTTT.

The chain's CDR3 is CASSITGEPQHF. DNA of the CDR3: TGTGCCAGCAGCATCACAGGGGAGCCCCAGCATTTT. The chain uses TRBV5-6 and TRBJ1-5; 7 bases match TRBD1. J gave up 8 bases and V 4 bases, and 3 bases lay outside the gene matches. The germline V gene encodes CDR1 SGHDT and CDR2 YYEEEE. The CDR3 runs to 12 residues.

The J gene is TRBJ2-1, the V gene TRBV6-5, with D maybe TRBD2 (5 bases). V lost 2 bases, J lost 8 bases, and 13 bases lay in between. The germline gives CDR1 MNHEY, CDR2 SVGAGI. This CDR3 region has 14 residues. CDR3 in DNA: TGTGCCAGCAGTTACCAGAGTGGGCGGGATGAGCAGTTCTTC. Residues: CASSYQSGRDEQFF.

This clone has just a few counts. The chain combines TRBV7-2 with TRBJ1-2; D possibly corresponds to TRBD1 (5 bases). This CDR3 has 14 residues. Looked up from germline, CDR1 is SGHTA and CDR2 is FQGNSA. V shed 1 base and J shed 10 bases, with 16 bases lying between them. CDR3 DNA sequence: TGTGCCAGCAGCTTAGGGCTGGGACTACTCCACTACACCTTC. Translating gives CASSLGLGLLHYTF.

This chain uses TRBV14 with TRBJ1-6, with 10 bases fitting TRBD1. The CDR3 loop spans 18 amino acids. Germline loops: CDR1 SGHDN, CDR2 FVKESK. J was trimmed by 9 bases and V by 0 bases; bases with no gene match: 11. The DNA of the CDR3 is TGTGCCAGCAGCCAAGATCTTTGGACAGGGGGTTTATCTTCACCCCTCCACTTT. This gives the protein CASSQDLWTGGLSSPLHF.

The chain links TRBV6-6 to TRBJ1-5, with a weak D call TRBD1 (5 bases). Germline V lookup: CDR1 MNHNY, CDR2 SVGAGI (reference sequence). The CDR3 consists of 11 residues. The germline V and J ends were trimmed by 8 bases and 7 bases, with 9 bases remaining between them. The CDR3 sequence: CASLRDQPQHF. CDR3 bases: TGTGCCAGCTTGAGGGACCAGCCCCAGCATTTT.

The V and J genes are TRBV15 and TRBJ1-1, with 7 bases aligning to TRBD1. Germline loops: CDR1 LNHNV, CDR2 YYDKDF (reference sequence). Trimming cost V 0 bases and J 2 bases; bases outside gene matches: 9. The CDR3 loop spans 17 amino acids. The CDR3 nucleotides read TGTGCCACCAGCAGAGAGGTGACAGGGTGGGCAAACACTGAAGCTTTCTTT. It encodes CATSREVTGWANTEAFF.

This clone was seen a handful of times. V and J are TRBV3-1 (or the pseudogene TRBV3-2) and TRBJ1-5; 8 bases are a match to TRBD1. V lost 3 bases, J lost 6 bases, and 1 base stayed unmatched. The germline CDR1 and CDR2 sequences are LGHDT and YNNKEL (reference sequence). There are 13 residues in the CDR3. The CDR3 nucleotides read TGTGCCAGCAGCCAGACAGGGGCTCAGCCCCAGCATTTT. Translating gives CASSQTGAQPQHF.

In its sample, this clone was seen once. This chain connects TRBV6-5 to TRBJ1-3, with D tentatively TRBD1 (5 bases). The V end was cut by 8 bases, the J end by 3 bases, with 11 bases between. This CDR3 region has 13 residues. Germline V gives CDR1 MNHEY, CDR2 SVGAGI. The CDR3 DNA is TGTGCCAGCGCGGCAGGGCGTGGAAACACCATATATTTT. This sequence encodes CASAAGRGNTIYF.

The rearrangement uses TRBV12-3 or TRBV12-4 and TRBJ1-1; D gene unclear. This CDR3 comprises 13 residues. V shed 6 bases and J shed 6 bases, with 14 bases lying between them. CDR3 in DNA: TGTGCCAGCAGCCCGAGACCCGGGTCTGAAGCTTTCTTT. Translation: CASSPRPGSEAFF.

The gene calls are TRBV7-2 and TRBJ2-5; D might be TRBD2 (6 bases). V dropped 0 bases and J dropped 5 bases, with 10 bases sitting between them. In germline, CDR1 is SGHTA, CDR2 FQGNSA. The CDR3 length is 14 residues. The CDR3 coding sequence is TGTGCCAGCAGCTTAGCCGCAGGGAGGGAGACCCAGTACTTC. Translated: CASSLAAGRETQYF.

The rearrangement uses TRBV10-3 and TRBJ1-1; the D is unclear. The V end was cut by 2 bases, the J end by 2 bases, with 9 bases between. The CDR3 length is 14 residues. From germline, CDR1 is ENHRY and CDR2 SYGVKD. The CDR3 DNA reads TGTGCCATCAGTGAGGGACTATCTAACACTGAAGCTTTCTTT. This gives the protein CAISEGLSNTEAFF.

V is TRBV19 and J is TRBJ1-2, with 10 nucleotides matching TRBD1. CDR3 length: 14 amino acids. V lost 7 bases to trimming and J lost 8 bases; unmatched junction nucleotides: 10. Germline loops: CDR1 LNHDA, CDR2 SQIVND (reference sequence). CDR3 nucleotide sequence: TGTGCCAGTACCTGGGACAGGGGAGGCTGGGGCTACACCTTC. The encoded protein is CASTWDRGGWGYTF.